Here is one T cell receptor (beta chain) with its context. Its antigen is unidentified. In replicate PCRs of sorted subsets, roughly 200 ng DNA, some 28,000 T cell genomes, was used. Measured with immunoSEQ multiplex PCR; TCRdb has only the in-frame clones, and not every one. The table has around 2.1 million clones, approximately 94% seen once. The data stem from a study of shared clonotypes between healthy human individuals. Only CD45RO-negative cells positively selected for CCR7 counted as naive CD8 cells, so terminally differentiated effector memory CD45RA+ cells were excluded. Overall study results and limits: Of the naive CD4 clonotypes, about 5% were shared across a handful of donors. Blood was the sole source, and tissue repertoires probably differ.

The source is a man aged 18 to 35 in good health. Some clones in this sample may be carry-over from other donors' samples. Material: naive CD8+ T cells from PBMCs.

The CDR3 coding sequence is TGTGCCAGCAGCAACCGCCAGAGCGGAACTTCTGCGGATACGCAGTATTTT. Translation gives CASSNRQSGTSADTQYF. The gene calls are TRBV9 and TRBJ2-3; the D gene is possibly TRBD2 (5 bases). V was shortened by 4 bases and J by 6 bases, with 24 bases between the two germline ends. The length of the CDR3 is 17 residues. CDR1 SGDLS and CDR2 YYNGEE come from the germline V gene.